What follows is one T cell receptor beta chain and its context. What it binds is not known. Since a much larger clone is just one base distant, this may be a read error. Per the germline V gene, CDR1 is MDHEN and CDR2 is SYDVKM. The length of the CDR3 is 13 residues. This entry belongs to a study of T cell repertoires in cytomegalovirus infection. Study summary: Based on public TCR beta signatures, there were indications of CMV infection and of a matching HLA type. Whole-study findings and limits: CMV-specific TCR beta clonotypes restricted by HLA-C were the ones dominating the ex vivo response.

Each CDR3 protein gets one entry after TCRdb re-called the reads with MiXCR. Among a few hundred thousand distinct CDR3 sequences, more than 8% were seen once, and the ten largest hold about 4.5%. The receptor was derived from a human donor in good health (CMV status not recorded). Some clones in this sample may be carry-over from other donors' samples. Sequencing was done on a sample of PBMCs. The genes are TRBV28 and TRBJ1-2, with D possibly TRBD1 on 5 matching bases. The CDR3 loop reads CASTGTVNYVYTF. DNA of the CDR3: TGTGCCAGCACGGGGACCGTGAACTATGTCTACACCTTC.